Below are 4 T cell receptor beta chains sequenced from a single sample in a study of T cells in Graves' hyperthyroidism and ophthalmopathy. The CDR3 regions of TCR beta were amplified from RNA transcripts. The study used the HTBI primer set for a first-round RT-PCR of the TCR CDR3. TCRdb reprocessed the multiplex PCR reads with MiXCR, giving one entry per CDR3 protein. Here the sample spans some 700,000 distinct CDR3 sequences, 17% being singletons. Sequencing was done on a sample of blood. These receptor sequences come from a man aged 50 or older with Graves' hyperthyroidism.

To note about this clonotype: This may stem from a read error, because a much larger clone lies one nucleotide away. This chain connects TRBV19 to TRBJ2-3; D uncertain. CDR3 size: 17 residues. Per germline, CDR1 LNHDA and CDR2 SQIVND (reference sequence). CDR3 in amino acids: CVSRPSPQADIRDTQYF. CDR3 DNA sequence: TGTGTCAGTAGACCGAGCCCCCAGGCGGATATTCGAGATACGCAGTATTTT.

This clonotype was seen repeatedly, ten times or more. The CDR3 loop reads CASSLSSSGMYNEQFF. CDR3 DNA: TGTGCCAGCAGTTTATCGTCTAGCGGAATGTACAATGAGCAGTTCTTC. The rearrangement links TRBV28 to TRBJ2-1; 7 bases agree with TRBD2. CDR1 and CDR2 (germline): MDHEN, SYDVKM. The CDR3 is 16 residues long. The junction had 7 bases not matched to a gene; V was cut back by 1 base and J by 4 bases.

This sequence joins TRBV3-1 and TRBJ1-2; D call uncertain. The CDR3 sequence is 13 residues long. The germline CDR1 and CDR2 sequences are LGHDT and YNNKEL (reference sequence). Trimming cost V 3 bases and J 2 bases, with 7 bases left between them. The CDR3 nucleotides read TGTGCCAGCAGCCACCAGGAGAACTATGGCTACACCTTC. Protein: CASSHQENYGYTF.

Turning to this clonotype: A much larger clone differs by one base, so this may be a read error. The chain has TRBV28 and TRBJ2-7; possible D gene TRBD2, 7 bases. V was cut by 5 bases and J by 5 bases, with 16 bases left in between. Germline CDR1 is MDHEN and CDR2 is SYDVKM. This CDR3 has 14 amino acids. CDR3 sequence: CASSTGLAAHEQYF. In DNA form, the CDR3 reads TGTGCCAGCAGTACAGGGCTAGCGGCCCACGAGCAGTACTTC.